The entry below describes one TCR beta chain. Original processing methods: Amplification of reference gene primers was used by the study to estimate nucleated cell counts. Profiling relied on immunoSEQ multiplex PCR, and the TCRdb table lists in-frame clones only, not all of them. V and J calls and clone size follow that table, whereas D and trimming were derived from the DNA. The data show 250,000 to 350,000 clones, around 87% seen once. This sample was taken from a study of blood T cell repertoires in COVID-19. Study at large: The United States, Italy and Spain were the sources of the acute and convalescent COVID-19 samples.

Those who participated ranged in age from roughly 18 to 89 years and resided in approximately 23 US areas. The study assigned cohorts using participant-reported clinical history. CDR1 is LNHDA, CDR2 SQIVND, per germline (reference sequence). This CDR3 region has 15 residues. Trimming removed 5 bases from V and 6 bases from J; junction bases left unmatched: 7. The sample comprised PBMCs or T cells enriched from blood (not recorded which). This clonotype originated in a woman aged 25 to 39 who had recovered from COVID-19. The rearrangement joins TRBV19 to TRBJ1-4; the match to TRBD1 covers 9 bases. As DNA, the CDR3 is TGTGCCAGTAGTCCATACAGGGGGCAACATGAAAAACTGTTTTTT. It is translated as CASSPYRGQHEKLFF.